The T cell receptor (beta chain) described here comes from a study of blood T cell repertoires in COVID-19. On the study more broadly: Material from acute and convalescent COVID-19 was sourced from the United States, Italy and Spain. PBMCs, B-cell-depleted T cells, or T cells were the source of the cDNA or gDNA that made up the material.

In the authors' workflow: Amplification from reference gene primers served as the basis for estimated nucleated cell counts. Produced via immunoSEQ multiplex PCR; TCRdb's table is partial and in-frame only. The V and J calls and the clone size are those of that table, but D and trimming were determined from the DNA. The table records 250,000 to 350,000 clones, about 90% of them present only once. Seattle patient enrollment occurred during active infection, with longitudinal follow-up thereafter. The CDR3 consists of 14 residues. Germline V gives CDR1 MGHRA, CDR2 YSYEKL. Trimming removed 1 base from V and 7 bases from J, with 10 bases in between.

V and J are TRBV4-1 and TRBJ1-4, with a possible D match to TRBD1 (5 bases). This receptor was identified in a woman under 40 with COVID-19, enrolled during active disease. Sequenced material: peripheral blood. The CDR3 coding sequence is TGCGCCAGCAGCCAAGGGGACTCCGGTGAAAAACTGTTTTTT. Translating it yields CASSQGDSGEKLFF.